A selection of T cell receptor beta chains follows, all from one sample in a study of blood T cell repertoires in COVID-19. The protocol was immunoSEQ multiplex PCR, while the TCRdb copy is restricted to in-frame clones and leaves out a portion. Among around 100,000 clones listed, about 80% were seen once. The sequencing input was peripheral blood. These receptor sequences come from a human donor in a cohort sampled during active COVID-19. The CDR3 runs from the conserved cysteine through the conserved F or W. A D gene is named only where the DNA matches it firmly. The size field is filled for only some rows; it gives once, few, many or a size class.

V gene,clone size,D gene,J gene,CDR3 DNA,CDR3 protein
TRBV5-4,-,TRBD1,TRBJ2-1,TGTGCCAGCAGCTTGGACAGGGGCGCCAATGAGCAGTTCTTC,CASSLDRGANEQFF
TRBV12-3/TRBV12-4,-,-,TRBJ1-5,TGTGCCAGCAGAGGGGCCGATCAGCCCCAGCATTTT,CASRGADQPQHF
TRBV7-6,-,TRBD2,TRBJ2-5,TGTGCCAGCAGCTTAGGGGTTAGCGGGGGCCTTTCGGTAGAGACCCAGTACTTC,CASSLGVSGGLSVETQYF
TRBV5-5,few,TRBD1,TRBJ1-6,TGTGCCAGCAGCATTAACAGGGGAGTCGATCCTTCACCCCTCCACTTT,CASSINRGVDPSPLHF
TRBV19,-,-,TRBJ1-6,TGTGCCAGTAGTACGAGGGACTCAATGAGCTCCTATAATTCACCCCTCCACTTT,CASSTRDSMSSYNSPLHF
TRBV18,-,-,TRBJ2-5,TGTGCCAGCTCACCTCAGGTTCGAGAGACCCAGTACTTC,CASSPQVRETQYF
TRBV7-8,-,TRBD2,TRBJ2-5,TGTGCCAGCAGCTTAGAGGGCGGGGGGAGGCAAGAGACCCAGTACTTC,CASSLEGGGRQETQYF
TRBV19,few,TRBD1,TRBJ1-1,TGTGCCAGTAGAAGCATCCGGACAGGGGGCAACACTGAAGCTTTCTTT,CASRSIRTGGNTEAFF
TRBV20-1,-,-,TRBJ1-2,TGCAGTGCCTCCAATCAGGCTGGCTACACCTTC,CSASNQAGYTF
TRBV29-1,-,TRBD1,TRBJ2-5,TGCAGCGTTTTTGGACAGGGAAATCGAGAGACCCAGTACTTC,CSVFGQGNRETQYF
TRBV6-2/TRBV6-3,-,-,TRBJ1-2,TGTGCCAGCAGTCAAAACTATGGCTACACCTTC,CASSQNYGYTF
TRBV7-9,-,-,TRBJ1-6,TGTGCCTGTGCCCGGGGGGCGGATTCACCCCTCCACTTT,CACARGADSPLHF
TRBV9,-,TRBD2,TRBJ2-1,TGTGCCAGCAGCGTAGGAGGGGGCGGGGGGGCCGGTGAGCAGTTCTTC,CASSVGGGGGAGEQFF
TRBV10-2,-,TRBD2,TRBJ2-7,TGCGCCAGCACCTTGACTAGCGGGGGATCCTACGAGCAGTACTTC,CASTLTSGGSYEQYF
TRBV3-1/TRBV3-2,-,TRBD2,TRBJ2-5,TGTGCCAGCAGCCTTACTCCCGGGACTAGCGGGGGGGTCCAAGAGACCCAGTACTTC,CASSLTPGTSGGVQETQYF
TRBV5-8,few,-,TRBJ1-6,TGTGCCAGCAGCCTGGCTCTCTCCCTCCACTTT,CASSLALSLHF
TRBV5-1,-,TRBD1,TRBJ2-7,TGCGCCAGCAGCCTAGACAGGGACGAGCAGTACTTC,CASSLDRDEQYF
TRBV9,-,-,TRBJ2-7,TGTGCCAGCAGCGTAGGTCCAGGGAGGGAGCAGTACTTC,CASSVGPGREQYF
TRBV19,-,TRBD2,TRBJ2-4,TGTGCCAGTAGTATAGCGCCTAGCGGGGGAGATTTAGCCAAAAACATTCAGTACTTC,CASSIAPSGGDLAKNIQYF
TRBV5-6,once,-,TRBJ1-1,TGTGCCAGCACCCCCGCCGGGGGGGCGCGGGGCACTGAAGCTTTCTTT,CASTPAGGARGTEAFF
TRBV5-6,-,-,TRBJ2-5,TGTGCCAGCAGCTTGGTGATATCCCGGTCGGCCCAGTACTTC,CASSLVISRSAQYF
TRBV7-2,-,TRBD1,TRBJ1-6,TGTGCCAGCAGCCCGAGGGACAGTCGAGGATCACCCCTCCACTTT,CASSPRDSRGSPLHF
TRBV6-2/TRBV6-3,-,TRBD1,TRBJ1-1,TGTGCCAGCAGTTACCCACAGGGGCAGAGCACTGAAGCTTTCTTT,CASSYPQGQSTEAFF
TRBV29-1,few,-,TRBJ2-3,TGCAGCGTAAAGGCTGGAGCAGATACGCAGTATTTT,CSVKAGADTQYF
TRBV9,-,TRBD1,TRBJ2-5,TGTGCCAGCAGCCCCCGGACAGGGCACTTCTACTTC,CASSPRTGHFYF
TRBV7-9,-,TRBD2,TRBJ2-5,TGTGCCAGCAGCTTAGCGGTCGGGACTAGCGGGGGGGCAGAGACCCAGTACTTC,CASSLAVGTSGGAETQYF